This T cell receptor (beta chain) is drawn from a study of T cells in Graves' hyperthyroidism and ophthalmopathy. Study background: Peripheral blood sampling occurred at initial diagnosis, before any treatment.

Clinical symptoms, serum thyroxine, TRAb, thyroid ultrasound and orbital computed tomography established diagnosis. V was cut by 8 bases and J by 7 bases, with 14 bases left in between. The CDR3 totals 12 residues. Per the germline V gene, CDR1 is SNHLY and CDR2 is FYNNEI. This clonotype was observed many times. Its antigen remains unidentified. There were TCR beta CDR3 regions amplified from RNA transcripts. A set of HTBI primers served as the primers for a first-round RT-PCR of the TCR CDR3. TCRdb recomputed calls from the multiplex PCR reads with MiXCR, one row per CDR3 protein. This table has around 400,000 distinct CDR3 sequences, less than 15% appearing once. Broader study findings: The model made its ophthalmopathy prediction, and onset followed a median approximately six months later. Most thyroid clonotypes with frequency above 0.001 were detected in blood.

This TCR was sampled from a young woman with Graves' hyperthyroidism. The sample was blood. The V gene is TRBV2, the J gene TRBJ1-2; D not resolved. CDR3 region: CASEPEGFGYTF. CDR3 nucleotide sequence: TGTGCCAGCGAGCCAGAGGGTTTTGGCTACACCTTC.